The sequence of this TCR beta chain was determined in a study of regulatory T cells in long-lasting Graves disease. The sample's time point: newly diagnosed GD, antithyroid drugs for less than 3 months. Construction of the TCR library relied on RNA isolated from PBMCs. Arm-PCR with iRepertoire HTBI primers amplified the CDR3 regions for these TCR beta libraries. One entry per CDR3 protein results from TCRdb running MiXCR on the multiplex PCR reads. The repertoire has about 540,000 distinct CDR3 sequences, about 14% of them found once; the top ten carry roughly a tenth. The CDR3 has 13 residues. Germline CDR1 LNHNV, CDR2 YYDKDF (reference sequence). The V end lost 3 bases, the J end lost 11 bases, and 13 bases lay between the germline ends. The same specimen was also included in a second study, on T cells in Graves' hyperthyroidism and ophthalmopathy.

This TCR derives from a man aged 25-45 years with Graves disease. The specimen comprised peripheral blood mononuclear cells (PBMCs), sampled at new diagnosis, from a patient treated with antithyroid drugs. The rearrangement joins TRBV15 to TRBJ1-4; D is unclear. The CDR3 reads CATSSRVLRKLFF. In DNA form, the CDR3 reads TGTGCCACCAGCAGCCGCGTTCTCCGTAAACTGTTTTTT.